One and the same sample provided the 17 T cell receptor beta chains below, sequenced in a study of response to subunit inactivated influenza vaccine. TCRdb ran MiXCR on the RT-PCR reads and lists one entry per CDR3 protein. The table lists 500,000 to 650,000 distinct CDR3 sequences, 6% to 9% of them singletons. Sequenced material: PBMCs from blood, taken around 2 years after vaccination. The receptors stem from a man aged 50 to 75 who received an inactivated influenza vaccine.

This sequence joins TRBV29-1 and TRBJ2-3; 8 positions agree with TRBD2. CDR1 is SQVTM and CDR2 is ANQGSEA in the germline V gene. This CDR3 has 15 amino acids. Trimming at V came to 5 bases and at J to 10 bases, leaving 17 bases not matched to a gene. The CDR3 DNA follows: TGCAGCGTTTCCTGGGGGCTAGCGGGCCGTGAGGCGCAGTATTTT. It encodes CSVSWGLAGREAQYF.

This clonotype came up a few times. The chain links TRBV6-2 or TRBV6-3 to TRBJ1-1; tentative D call: TRBD1 (5 bases). This CDR3 is 15 amino acids long. Trimming took off 2 bases at V and 5 bases at J, with 15 bases between the two ends. Looked up from germline, CDR1 is MNHEY and CDR2 is SVGEGT. CDR3 region: CASSYTERGVTEAFF. CDR3 DNA: TGTGCCAGCAGTTACACCGAGCGGGGGGTAACTGAAGCTTTCTTT.

CDR3 protein: CASSPGDSREKLFF. Here the CDR3 DNA reads TGTGCCAGCAGCCCCGGGGACAGCAGGGAAAAACTGTTTTTT. V is TRBV4-2 and J is TRBJ1-4; 7 bases align to TRBD1. The CDR3 length is 14 residues. CDR1 is LGHNA and CDR2 is YNFKEQ in the germline V gene. J was trimmed by 8 bases and V by 4 bases; bases with no gene match: 7.

The J gene is TRBJ2-1, the V gene TRBV11-2; D gene ambiguous. The V gene's germline CDR1 is SGHAT and CDR2 FQNNGV. The V end lost 1 base, the J end lost 5 bases, and 9 bases lay between the germline ends. CDR3 length: 14 amino acids. CDR3 protein: CASSLGSGHNEQFF. The CDR3 DNA reads as TGTGCCAGCAGCTTAGGGTCGGGTCACAATGAGCAGTTCTTC.

This clonotype was seen more than once but under ten times. In nucleotides, the CDR3 is TGTGCCATCAGTGAGGCGAGTAGAGGTGGCAACAATGAGCAGTTCTTC. It translates to CAISEASRGGNNEQFF. The chain employs TRBV10-3 and TRBJ2-1; D gene uncertain. This CDR3 has 16 amino acids. Germline V gene sequence: CDR1 ENHRY, CDR2 SYGVKD. V lost 2 bases, J lost 5 bases, and 16 bases lay in between.

There are many counts of this clonotype. The V gene is TRBV11-2, the J gene TRBJ1-5; 12 nucleotides align to TRBD1. The CDR3 covers 20 residues. Germline-derived CDR1 and CDR2 are SGHAT and FQNNGV. With V trimmed by 5 bases and J by 1 base, 15 bases remained unmatched. The CDR3 coding sequence is TGTGCCAGCAGCGCAAACCGGGACAGGGGGCGAAGTCAAAGCAATCAGCCCCAGCATTTT. This translates into CASSANRDRGRSQSNQPQHF.

This clonotype has a handful of counts. The chain is built from TRBV28 and TRBJ1-2, with D hard to call. The V end was cut by 3 bases, the J end by 3 bases, with 14 bases between. The CDR3 has 15 residues. Germline-derived CDR1 and CDR2 are MDHEN and SYDVKM. This chain's CDR3 is CASSFGMFRYYGYTF. The CDR3 nucleotides are TGTGCCAGCAGTTTCGGTATGTTCCGGTACTATGGCTACACCTTC.

The chain uses TRBV9 and TRBJ2-1; D remains ambiguous. V was trimmed by 4 bases and J by 6 bases, leaving 8 bases between them. CDR1 is SGDLS, CDR2 YYNGEE, per germline. The CDR3 is 12 amino acids. CDR3 coding DNA: TGTGCCAGCAGCCCGATCACCAATGAGCAGTTCTTC. Its protein product is CASSPITNEQFF.

The rearrangement uses TRBV28 and TRBJ2-1, with 10 nucleotides matching TRBD2. The ends lost 5 bases at V and 6 bases at J; junction bases unmatched: 13. CDR1 is MDHEN and CDR2 is SYDVKM in the germline V gene. The CDR3 is made up of 17 amino acids. CDR3 DNA sequence: TGTGCCAGCAGTCTAACTAGCGGGACCGCCCTCGGCAATGAGCAGTTCTTC. Translated, it gives CASSLTSGTALGNEQFF.

As for this clonotype: Given a much more abundant clone one base away, this may be a read error. Here the CDR3 reads CASSQVKYSTDTQCF. Written as DNA, the CDR3 is TGTGCCAGCAGCCAAGTAAAATATAGCACAGATACGCAGTGTTTT. The rearrangement uses TRBV4-2 and TRBJ2-3; D is ambiguous. Germline lookup yields CDR1 LGHNA and CDR2 YNFKEQ. CDR3 length: 15 amino acids.

This clonotype has just a few counts. CDR3 DNA sequence: TGTGCCAGCAGCTCCACGGGGTTTTGGCCCGGGGAGCTGTTTTTT. As protein: CASSSTGFWPGELFF. The V and J genes are TRBV7-8 and TRBJ2-2, with D perhaps TRBD2 (5 bases). This CDR3 has 15 residues. Germline CDR1 is SGHVS and CDR2 is FQNEAQ. V lost 4 bases and J 6 bases, leaving 15 bases between the germline ends. Filled out from reference TRBV7-8 and TRBJ2-2, the complete variable domain reads GAGVSQSPRYKVAKRGQDVALRCDPISGHVSLFWYQQALGQGPEFLTYFQNEAQLDKSGLPSDRFFAERPEGSVSTLKIQRTQQEDSAVYLCASSSTGFWPGELFFGEGSRLTVL.

This clonotype was observed a handful of times. This sequence joins TRBV20-1 and TRBJ2-7; a weak D match, TRBD2 (7 bases). The CDR3 is 16 residues long. V was pared by 0 bases and J by 4 bases, with 19 bases between. Germline V gives CDR1 DFQATT, CDR2 SNEGSKA (reference sequence). As DNA, the CDR3 is TGCAGTGCTAGAGATTTAAGTGGGGGGGCCATTTACGAGCAGTACTTC. Translation: CSARDLSGGAIYEQYF.

The chain couples TRBV7-2 to TRBJ2-1; 8 positions match TRBD2. Germline-derived CDR1 and CDR2 are SGHTA and FQGNSA. The length of the CDR3 is 15 residues. The V gene end was trimmed by 5 bases and the J gene end by 12 bases; junction bases not matched to a gene: 15. The DNA of the CDR3 is TGTGCCAGCAGCCCCCGAGCGGGAGTAATGATGAGGCAGTTCTTC. Its protein product is CASSPRAGVMMRQFF.

In this sample, this clonotype turned up a few times. V and J are TRBV5-8 and TRBJ1-4, with D uncertain. The CDR3 loop spans 17 amino acids. The V gene lost 3 bases and the J gene lost 5 bases, with 20 bases spanning the gap. From germline, CDR1 is SGHTS and CDR2 YDEGEE. CDR3 loop: CASSSTTDGLGNEKLFF. CDR3 bases: TGTGCCAGCAGCTCAACTACCGACGGGTTAGGAAATGAAAAACTGTTTTTT. The variable domain in full, with the rest retrieved from reference TRBV5-8 and TRBJ1-4, is EAGVTQSPTHLIKTRGQQATLRCSPISGHTSVYWYQQALGLGLQFLLWYDEGEERNRGNFPPRFSGRQFPNYSSELNVNALELEDSALYLCASSSTTDGLGNEKLFFGSGTQLSVL.

This clonotype was picked up a small number of times. This CDR3 is CASSEWGGTAGGETQYF. The CDR3 bases are TGTGCCAGCAGTGAATGGGGGGGGACAGCCGGAGGGGAGACCCAGTACTTC. V and J are TRBV25-1 and TRBJ2-5; D may match TRBD1 or TRBD2 (7 bases each). Germline CDR1 and CDR2: MGHDK and SYGVNS. Trimming pared 1 base from V and 5 bases from J, leaving 20 bases between. This CDR3 has 17 residues. Full variable domain (outside the CDR3, taken from reference TRBV25-1 and TRBJ2-5): EADIYQTPRYLVIGTGKKITLECSQTMGHDKMYWYQQDPGMELHLIHYSYGVNSTEKGDLSSESTVSRIRTEHFPLTLESARPSHTSQYLCASSEWGGTAGGETQYFGPGTRLLVL.

This clonotype was seen more than once but under ten times. This chain joins TRBV5-1 and TRBJ2-2, with D unresolved. V was clipped by 0 bases and J by 1 base, with 13 bases between them. The CDR3 runs to 17 residues. Germline V gene lookup returns CDR1 SGHRS and CDR2 YFSETQ. The CDR3 reads CASSLGYIYENTGELFF. CDR3 nucleotides: TGCGCCAGCAGCTTGGGGTATATCTATGAGAACACCGGGGAGCTGTTTTTT.

This clonotype came up a few times. The CDR3 reads CASRPWGTGGINEQFF. The DNA for the CDR3 is TGTGCCAGCAGACCCTGGGGGACAGGGGGTATCAATGAGCAGTTCTTC. The rearrangement uses TRBV6-2 or TRBV6-3 and TRBJ2-1, with 11 positions matching TRBD1. The germline V gene encodes CDR1 MNHEY and CDR2 SVGEGT. Trimming removed 6 bases from V and 6 bases from J; junction bases left unmatched: 10. CDR3 length: 16 residues.